This entry concerns a single TCR beta chain. Its target is unknown. The entry originates in a study of blood T cells in healthy people across ages. Study findings and constraints: Roughly linear age-related decline in beta diversity appeared, significant by age approximately 41.

Through a sample-barcoded 5' primer and a J-beta primer mix, a second PCR was run for about 6 to 12 cycles. All samples gave at least 2.5 million CDR3-containing paired-end reads. Each CDR3 protein gets one entry after TCRdb re-called the 5' RACE reads with MiXCR. The sample includes 1,300,000 or so distinct CDR3 sequences, roughly 64% of them seen just once. This clonotype originated in a young man in good health. The sequenced sample consisted of blood.

DNA for the CDR3: TGCGCCAGCAGCCATAAAACAGGGTACGAGCAGTACTTC. Translating gives CASSHKTGYEQYF. The J gene is TRBJ2-7, the V gene TRBV4-1; tentative D call: TRBD1 (6 bases). This CDR3 comprises 13 residues. The germline gives CDR1 MGHRA, CDR2 YSYEKL. The V and J ends lost 3 bases and 4 bases respectively, with 10 bases between them.